This TCR beta chain was obtained from a study of T cells in Graves' hyperthyroidism and ophthalmopathy. The study, taken as a whole, reports: Through a model of 13 V-J features, ophthalmopathy was separated from stable hyperthyroidism. Appearing also in blood were most of the thyroid clonotypes expanded above 0.001.

In the case of this clonotype: Its antigen is not identified.

This CDR3 has 15 residues. The germline CDR1 and CDR2 sequences are SGHRS and YFSETQ. V was clipped by 0 bases and J by 3 bases; unmatched bases: 4. Amplification of TCR beta CDR3 regions was performed using RNA transcripts as template. Initially, a first-round RT-PCR of the TCR CDR3 employed the HTBI primer set. TCRdb reprocessed the multiplex PCR reads with MiXCR, giving one entry per CDR3 protein. Of under 400,000 distinct CDR3 sequences detected, approximately 18% appear once; the ten largest clones hold 45% to 55%. Sample: blood. The chain is built from TRBV5-1 and TRBJ2-7; TRBD2 aligns across 9 bases. The sequence was collected from a woman aged 50 to 60 with Graves' hyperthyroidism. The CDR3 spells CASSLEPSGNYEQYV. CDR3 nucleotides: TGCGCCAGCAGCTTGGAACCTAGCGGGAACTACGAGCAGTACGTC.